This TCR beta chain was profiled in a study of blood T cell repertoires in COVID-19 (dated by TCRdb to the early 2020s). Notes on the research overall: Samples from collaborators originated in the United States, Italy and Spain and spanned both the acute and convalescent phases of COVID-19. The sample metadata nearly always contained a de-identified subject ID, COVID-19 status, age in years and sex. The repertoires were released in a freely available public database intended as a resource for research on the immune response to SARS-CoV-2. Where available, HLA class I and class II types were taken from metadata supplied by the sample provider and were not determined by assay-based typing. Samples were obtained from the ongoing ImmuneRACE study (first 160 participants) and from 950 to 1,500 subjects provided by 6 global collaborators. The prospective study material was composed of cDNA or gDNA derived from T cells, B-cell-depleted T cells, or PBMCs. Subjects who had been exposed to COVID-19, were actively infected with it, or had recovered from it provided the deeply sampled blood TCRbeta repertoires that made up the dataset. The investigation overall reported the following: The amount of clinical and demographic metadata varied by source and participant and was provided uncurated.

At one collaborating source in Seattle, patients were enrolled during active infection and were followed longitudinally through the course of disease. The collaborating institutions used their own protocols to collect whole blood in K2EDTA tubes. For TCRbeta analysis, collaborator samples were shipped as frozen whole blood, as isolated PBMCs, or as DNA extracted from either sample type. The immunoSEQ Assay, a bias-controlled multiplex PCR, was used to amplify TCRbeta CDR3 regions from genomic DNA. In the source study's methods: The number of nucleated cells in each sample was estimated from the amplification of reference gene primers within the assay. To quantify the absolute abundance of each unique TCRbeta CDR3 rearrangement, sequence reads were collapsed and filtered. Productive Simpson clonality was computed per sample as the square root of Simpson's diversity index over productive rearrangements. Held by TCRdb, this immuneACCESS table contains in-frame sequences only and omits some clones. Under half of the omission traces to an unresolved V gene where checked; the cause of the rest is unknown. The V and J calls and clone size come from that table; D and trimming were worked out from the DNA. Counted in this sample were around 52,000 clones; around 90% of them appeared once. The ten largest make up under 25% of the sample.

A note on this clone: No antigen is known for it. It has no much larger one-base neighbor in the sample; base qualities were not kept.

This clonotype was obtained from an elderly woman with COVID-19, enrolled during active disease. The sequenced sample was peripheral blood.

Here the CDR3 is given as CASSLESATGYEQYF. The DNA sequence is TGCGCCAGCAGCTTGGAGTCAGCAACAGGATACGAGCAGTACTTC. The sequence joins TRBV5-1 to TRBJ2-7; the best D guess is TRBD1, with 5 bases matching. Measured from the cysteine to the phenylalanine, the CDR3 is 15 residues long. Just CDR3 DNA is preserved here, 45 bases in frame from base 1. The germline V gene provides CDR1 SGHRS and CDR2 YFSETQ. The junction carries 14 bases between V and J, which are trimmed by 0 bases and 4 bases respectively.